The entry below describes one T cell receptor (beta chain). The antigen remains unidentified. Unmatched junction bases numbered 7, after V lost 6 bases and J lost 6 bases. This CDR3 is built from 13 residues. Germline lookup yields CDR1 WNHNN and CDR2 SYGVQD (reference sequence). This entry comes from a study of shared clonotypes between healthy human individuals. Study conclusions and caveats: A generally larger estimated richness was seen in naive subsets than in memory subsets.

Several immunoSEQ 96-well plates shared each subset's DNA, each plate a replicate. Sequenced by immunoSEQ multiplex PCR; TCRdb stores in-frame clones only, minus some. The repertoire consists of approximately 720,000 clones, with roughly 78% occurring once and the leading ten covering approximately 1.8%. CD45RA-negative memory and CD45RA+ naive subsets were split from the CD4+ cells. The genes are TRBV10-1 and TRBJ2-7; 8 nucleotides align to TRBD1. The receptor was isolated from a woman aged 30 to 39 in good health. Sequencing was carried out using memory CD4+ T cells sorted from blood. As for subset: CD45RA-negative fraction. CDR3 DNA: TGCGCCAGCAGCCCCGGACAGGGCCGCGAGCAGTACTTC. It specifies CASSPGQGREQYF.